Each of the 27 T cell receptor beta chains below was sequenced from the same sample in a study of T cells in Graves' hyperthyroidism and ophthalmopathy (dated by TCRdb to the late 2010s). Libraries were prepared through multiplex PCR. The data were produced on an Illumina HiSeq 2000. Amplification of TCR beta CDR3 regions was carried out from RNA transcripts. The TCR CDR3 was subjected to a first round of RT-PCR using the HTBI primer set and the Qiagen OneStep RT-PCR kit. TCRdb itself trimmed the public reads at Q25 with fastp, ran MiXCR and retained productive beta chains. CDR3 protein sequences are deduplicated, and each keeps its most common genes and DNA. The sample table records approximately 600,000 distinct CDR3 sequences; 14% of these occur just once. Of the sample, over 6% falls within the top ten clones. Sequencing was done on a sample of blood. Source of these receptors: a young woman with Graves' ophthalmopathy.

Ten or more counts support this clonotype. The genes are TRBV3-1 and TRBJ2-3; 7 bases agree with TRBD2. Germline CDR1 LGHDT, CDR2 YNNKEL (reference sequence). The length of the CDR3 is 14 residues. V was pared by 6 bases and J by 1 base, with 4 bases of the junction left unmatched. CDR3 in DNA: TGTGCCAGCAGGGGCGGGAGAGGCACAGATACGCAGTATTTT. Translation gives CASRGGRGTDTQYF.

This clonotype was detected only a few times. V and J are TRBV10-2 and TRBJ2-3, with TRBD2 identical over 9 bases. The CDR3 consists of 15 residues. The V gene end was trimmed by 4 bases and the J gene end by 5 bases; junction bases not matched to a gene: 7. In germline, CDR1 is WSHSY, CDR2 SAAADI. The CDR3 loop is CASSGVAGVVDTQYF. DNA of the CDR3: TGCGCCAGCAGTGGGGTAGCGGGAGTAGTAGATACGCAGTATTTT.

At least ten counts were recorded for this clonotype. The V call is TRBV28, the J call TRBJ2-3, with 7 bases matching TRBD2. Unmatched junction bases numbered 2, after V lost 3 bases and J lost 5 bases. Germline values: CDR1 MDHEN, CDR2 SYDVKM. The CDR3 sequence is 13 residues long. The CDR3 DNA is TGTGCCAGCAGTTTTGGGGGGGGAGATACGCAGTATTTT. Amino acids: CASSFGGGDTQYF.

This clonotype was detected ten times or more. V and J are TRBV7-2 and TRBJ2-5; possible D gene TRBD2, 6 bases. This CDR3 is built from 14 residues. Germline CDR1 and CDR2: SGHTA and FQGNSA. V was cut by 8 bases and J by 2 bases, with 15 bases left in between. CDR3 coding DNA: TGTGCCAGCGGGGGTCGGGGGACTCAAGAGACCCAGTACTTC. Amino acid sequence: CASGGRGTQETQYF.

The sample holds a few counts of this clonotype. The chain has TRBV27 and TRBJ1-1, with a weak D call TRBD1 (6 bases). Per the germline V gene, CDR1 is MNHEY and CDR2 is SMNVEV (reference sequence). The ends were cut back, 4 bases at V and 4 bases at J, with 13 bases in the middle. The CDR3 sequence is 14 residues long. The CDR3, as DNA: TGTGCCAGCAGTTGGGGGGGGCGCGGCACTGAAGCTTTCTTT. Encoded protein: CASSWGGRGTEAFF.

The J gene is TRBJ2-7, the V gene TRBV6-1; 8 nucleotides agree with TRBD2. The ends lost 10 bases at V and 3 bases at J; junction bases unmatched: 11. The CDR3 consists of 14 residues. The V gene's germline CDR1 is MNHNS and CDR2 SASEGT. This CDR3 reads CATTRGTRGYEQYF. The DNA of the CDR3 is TGTGCCACAACCCGAGGGACTAGAGGCTACGAGCAGTACTTC.

This chain uses TRBV11-3 with TRBJ2-3; 9 bases match TRBD2. The CDR3 totals 16 residues. The germline gives CDR1 SGHNT, CDR2 YENEEA. The junction had 7 bases not matched to a gene; V was cut back by 2 bases and J by 4 bases. The CDR3 here is CASSLRSGRPSDTQYF. CDR3 DNA: TGTGCCAGCAGCTTACGGAGCGGGAGGCCGTCAGATACGCAGTATTTT.

This clonotype was counted at least ten times. V is TRBV11-1 and J is TRBJ2-5, with TRBD2 identical over 9 bases. The CDR3 contains 17 residues. Trimming removed 0 bases from V and 1 base from J; junction bases left unmatched: 6. Looked up from germline, CDR1 is SGHAT and CDR2 is FQDESV (reference sequence). CDR3 loop: CASSLAPGLAAQETQYF. The DNA for the CDR3 is TGTGCCAGCAGCTTAGCACCGGGACTAGCTGCCCAAGAGACCCAGTACTTC.

This clonotype was recorded a few times. The V gene is TRBV7-2, the J gene TRBJ1-6; 7 nucleotides match TRBD1. J gave up 3 bases and V 6 bases, and 2 bases lay outside the gene matches. Per germline, CDR1 SGHTA and CDR2 FQGNSA. The CDR3 loop spans 14 amino acids. CDR3 protein: CASSGTDYNSPLHF. The CDR3 DNA reads as TGTGCCAGCAGTGGGACAGACTATAATTCACCCCTCCACTTT.

The V and J genes are TRBV6-8 and TRBJ2-7; no clear D gene. Germline values: CDR1 MNHGY, CDR2 SAAAGT. V was clipped by 5 bases and J by 4 bases, with 15 bases between them. The CDR3 runs to 14 residues. CDR3 residues: CASSPRLSRYEQYF. CDR3 nucleotide sequence: TGTGCCAGCAGTCCGCGCCTGAGCCGATACGAGCAGTACTTC.

The rearrangement links TRBV7-9 to TRBJ2-5, with TRBD2 identical over 7 bases. The CDR3 is made up of 16 amino acids. CDR1 and CDR2 from the germline V gene are SEHNR and FQNEAQ (reference sequence). J was trimmed by 5 bases and V by 5 bases; bases with no gene match: 14. The CDR3 nucleotides read TGTGCCAGCAGCCCTAGCGGAGGCACCCTGAGGGAGACCCAGTACTTC. It specifies CASSPSGGTLRETQYF.

This clonotype was counted many times. The chain combines TRBV7-6 with TRBJ1-1; TRBD1 matches 7 bases. V shed 6 bases and J 4 bases; nucleotides not matched to a gene: 8. Germline CDR1 is SGHVS and CDR2 is FNYEAQ. This CDR3 spans 14 amino acids. The CDR3, as DNA: TGTGCCAGCAGAGCCGAACAGGGGAGCACTGAAGCTTTCTTT. This sequence encodes CASRAEQGSTEAFF.

Ten or more counts support this clonotype. V and J are TRBV12-3 or TRBV12-4 and TRBJ2-6; D is uncertain. The V gene lost 6 bases and the J gene lost 5 bases, with 8 bases spanning the gap. The CDR3 is 13 amino acids. CDR3 bases: TGTGCCAGCAGAACGACCCGGGCCAACGTCCTGACTTTC. This sequence encodes CASRTTRANVLTF.

In its sample, this clonotype was seen many times. This chain links TRBV24-1 with TRBJ2-1; no clear D gene. CDR1 and CDR2 from the germline V gene are KGHDR and SFDVKD. The CDR3 consists of 14 residues. V lost 6 bases to trimming and J lost 4 bases, with 12 bases between them. This chain's CDR3 is CATSSSTGYNEQFF. CDR3 nucleotides: TGTGCCACCAGTTCCTCGACTGGATACAATGAGCAGTTCTTC.

The V call is TRBV29-1, the J call TRBJ2-3; tentative D call: TRBD1 (5 bases). CDR1 and CDR2 (germline): SQVTM, ANQGSEA. This CDR3 is 15 amino acids long. Trimming shortened V by 4 bases and J by 3 bases, and 17 bases separated the two germline ends. The DNA of the CDR3 is TGCAGCGTTGTCCCTCGGCAGGGCAGAACAGATACGCAGTATTTT. Translated: CSVVPRQGRTDTQYF.

This clonotype was observed at least ten times. The CDR3 protein is CATSDPSAGVGQPQHF. For the CDR3, the DNA is TGTGCCACCAGTGATCCAAGTGCGGGGGTTGGTCAGCCCCAGCATTTT. This rearrangement joins TRBV24-1 to TRBJ1-5, with a possible D match to TRBD1 (5 bases). The CDR3 is made up of 16 amino acids. Germline lookup yields CDR1 KGHDR and CDR2 SFDVKD. V lost 3 bases and J 6 bases, leaving 17 bases between the germline ends.

This clonotype was picked up many times. The chain recombines TRBV12-3 or TRBV12-4 with TRBJ2-3; D is unresolved. CDR3 length: 13 residues. The V gene lost 3 bases and the J gene lost 1 base, with 5 bases spanning the gap. CDR3: CASSFGRTDTQYF. The CDR3 DNA reads as TGTGCCAGCAGTTTCGGCCGCACAGATACGCAGTATTTT.

This clonotype was found a few times. The chain recombines TRBV4-2 with TRBJ2-1; 8 bases fit TRBD1. The CDR3 has 16 residues. V dropped 5 bases and J dropped 6; count of bases not matched to a gene: 12. Germline CDR1 reads LGHNA; CDR2 reads YNFKEQ. The CDR3 bases are TGTGCCAGCAGCGAACCGGGACAGGTTTCCACCAATGAGCAGTTCTTC. This translates into CASSEPGQVSTNEQFF.

This clonotype was counted between two and nine times. The V call is TRBV11-2, the J call TRBJ2-5; D could derive from TRBD1 or TRBD2 (8 bases each). There are 17 residues in the CDR3. Trimming took 0 bases from V and 7 from J, leaving 21 bases between them. Germline V gives CDR1 SGHAT, CDR2 FQNNGV. The DNA for the CDR3 is TGTGCCAGCAGCTTAGAGGGGTCAGGGGGCCGGGGGGGGACCCAGTACTTC. Encoded protein: CASSLEGSGGRGGTQYF.

This clonotype was observed at least ten times. The chain recombines TRBV28 with TRBJ2-3; TRBD2 aligns across 8 bases. Germline-derived CDR1 and CDR2 are MDHEN and SYDVKM. With V trimmed by 4 bases and J by 2 bases, 5 bases remained unmatched. The CDR3 length is 15 residues. This CDR3 is CASSYLAGLTDTQYF. The DNA for the CDR3 is TGTGCCAGCAGTTATTTAGCGGGACTCACAGATACGCAGTATTTT.

This clonotype was counted many times. The chain links TRBV2 to TRBJ1-2, with no clear D. Germline loops: CDR1 SNHLY, CDR2 FYNNEI. Trimming left V 6 bases short and J 8 bases short, with 13 bases between. This CDR3 comprises 12 residues. The CDR3 is CASSAAGGGYTF. The DNA of the CDR3 is TGTGCCAGCAGCGCAGCCGGTGGGGGCTACACCTTC.

This clonotype was recorded at least ten times. This chain uses TRBV30 with TRBJ1-1; 10 nucleotides match TRBD1. This CDR3 is 14 amino acids long. V lost 1 base, J lost 3 bases, and 2 bases stayed unmatched. Germline assignment: CDR1 GTSNPN and CDR2 SVGIG (reference sequence). CDR3 loop: CAWSEGQGYTEAFF. CDR3 bases: TGTGCCTGGAGTGAGGGACAGGGGTACACTGAAGCTTTCTTT. Drawing the rest from reference TRBV30 and TRBJ1-1, the complete variable domain is SQTIHQWPATLVQPVGSPLSLECTVEGTSNPNLYWYRQAAGRGLQLLFYSVGIGQISSEVPQNLSASRPQDRQFILSSKKLLLSDSGFYLCAWSEGQGYTEAFFGQGTRLTVV.

The V gene is TRBV27, the J gene TRBJ1-2; D is unclear. Between the trimmed V and J ends, which lost 5 bases and 13 bases, there was a span of 14 bases. This CDR3 is built from 11 residues. CDR1 MNHEY and CDR2 SMNVEV come from the germline V gene (reference sequence). CDR3 residues: CASSLGAQVTF. As DNA, the CDR3 is TGTGCCAGCAGTCTCGGTGCCCAGGTCACCTTC.

The table lists this clonotype with many counts. The V call is TRBV10-3, the J call TRBJ1-1, with TRBD1 as a possible D gene (5 bases). The germline V gene has CDR1 ENHRY and CDR2 SYGVKD. The germline V and J ends were trimmed by 7 bases and 1 base, with 10 bases remaining between them. This CDR3 is 13 amino acids long. The CDR3 here is CAITKTENTEAFF. The CDR3 DNA reads as TGTGCCATCACCAAGACAGAGAACACTGAAGCTTTCTTT.

This clonotype was seen repeatedly, ten times or more. The chain employs TRBV30 and TRBJ2-1; TRBD1 aligns across 8 bases. The CDR3 sequence is 15 residues long. Looked up from germline, CDR1 is GTSNPN and CDR2 is SVGIG (reference sequence). V trimming: 5 bases; J trimming: 0 bases; junction bases outside the gene matches: 6. Written as DNA, the CDR3 is TGTGCCTGGGTGCAGGGGGCCCTCTCCTACAATGAGCAGTTCTTC. It is translated as CAWVQGALSYNEQFF.

This clonotype was counted many times. This chain joins TRBV18 and TRBJ2-3; the match to TRBD2 covers 10 bases. This CDR3 is 16 amino acids long. Germline CDR1 and CDR2: KGHSH and LQKENI. Losses at the gene ends were 3 bases for V and 6 bases for J; bases not matched to a gene: 9. DNA of the CDR3: TGTGCCAGCTCACCCACCAGCGGGAGGGCATCGGATACGCAGTATTTT. This gives the protein CASSPTSGRASDTQYF.

This clonotype came up many times. The chain combines TRBV30 with TRBJ1-5; D is uncertain. The germline gives CDR1 GTSNPN, CDR2 SVGIG (reference sequence). This CDR3 is built from 13 residues. Trimming removed 0 bases at V and 6 bases at J, with 9 bases between. The chain's CDR3 is CAWSVESGQPQHF. Here the CDR3 DNA reads TGTGCCTGGAGTGTAGAGTCGGGTCAGCCCCAGCATTTT.